This T cell receptor (beta chain) emerged from a study of blood T cell repertoires in COVID-19. Sequencing used immunoSEQ multiplex PCR; TCRdb keeps in-frame clones, though not all of them. The sample yields roughly 250,000 clones, 80% to 85% seen once. Sequenced sample: peripheral blood. The origin of this receptor is a person aged 65 to 79 with COVID-19, enrolled during active disease.

CDR3 loop: CASSRTGPAGANVLTF. As DNA, the CDR3 is TGTGCCAGCAGCCGTACAGGGCCGGCTGGGGCCAACGTCCTGACTTTC. V usage is TRBV14 and J usage is TRBJ2-6, with D possibly TRBD1 on 6 matching bases. The V end was cut by 4 bases, the J end by 2 bases, with 12 bases between. The CDR3 runs to 16 residues. The germline V gene encodes CDR1 SGHDN and CDR2 FVKESK.